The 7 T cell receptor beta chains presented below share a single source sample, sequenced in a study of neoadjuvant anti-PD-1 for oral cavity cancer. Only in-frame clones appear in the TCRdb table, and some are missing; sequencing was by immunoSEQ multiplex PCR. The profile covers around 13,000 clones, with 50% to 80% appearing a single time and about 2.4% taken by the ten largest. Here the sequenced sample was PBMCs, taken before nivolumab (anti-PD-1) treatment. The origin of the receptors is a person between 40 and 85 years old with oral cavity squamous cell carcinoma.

The CDR3 DNA reads TGTGCCAGCAGTGAAGGGACAGGGAAAGATGGCTACACCTTC. Its protein product is CASSEGTGKDGYTF. J is TRBJ1-2 and V is TRBV2; the match to TRBD1 covers 8 bases. Germline loops: CDR1 SNHLY, CDR2 FYNNEI. V trimming: 1 base; J trimming: 6 bases; junction bases outside the gene matches: 4. The CDR3 is made up of 14 amino acids.

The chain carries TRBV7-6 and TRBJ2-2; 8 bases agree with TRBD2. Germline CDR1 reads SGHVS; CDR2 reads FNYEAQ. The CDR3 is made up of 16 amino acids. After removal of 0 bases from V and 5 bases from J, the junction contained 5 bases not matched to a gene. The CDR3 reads CASSLAPASGTGELFF. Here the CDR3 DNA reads TGTGCCAGCAGCTTAGCGCCGGCTAGCGGGACCGGGGAGCTGTTTTTT.

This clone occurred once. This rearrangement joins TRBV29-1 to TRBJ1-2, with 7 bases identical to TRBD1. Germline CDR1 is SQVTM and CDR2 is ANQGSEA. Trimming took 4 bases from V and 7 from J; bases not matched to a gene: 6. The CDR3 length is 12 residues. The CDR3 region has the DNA TGCAGCGTTGTGGCAGGGGGTTTTGGCTACACCTTC. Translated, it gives CSVVAGGFGYTF.

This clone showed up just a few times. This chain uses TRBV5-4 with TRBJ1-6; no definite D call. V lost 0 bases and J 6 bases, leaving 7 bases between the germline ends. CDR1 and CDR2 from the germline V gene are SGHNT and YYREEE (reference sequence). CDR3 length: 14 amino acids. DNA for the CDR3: TGTGCCAGCAGCTTGGCCGGGCCTAATTCACCCCTCCACTTT. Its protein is CASSLAGPNSPLHF.

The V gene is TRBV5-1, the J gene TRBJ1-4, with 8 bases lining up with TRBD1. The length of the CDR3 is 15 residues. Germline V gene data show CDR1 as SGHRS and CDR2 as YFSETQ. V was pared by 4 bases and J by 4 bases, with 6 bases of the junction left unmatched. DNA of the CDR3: TGCGCCAGCAGCGCAGGACAGGGCTTTAATGAAAAACTGTTTTTT. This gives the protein CASSAGQGFNEKLFF.

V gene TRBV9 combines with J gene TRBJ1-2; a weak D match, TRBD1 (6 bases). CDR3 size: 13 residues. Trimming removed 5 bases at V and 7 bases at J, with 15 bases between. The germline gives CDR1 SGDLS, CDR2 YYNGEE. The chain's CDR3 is CASSVTGYAGYTF. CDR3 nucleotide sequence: TGTGCCAGCAGTGTCACAGGGTATGCTGGCTACACCTTC.

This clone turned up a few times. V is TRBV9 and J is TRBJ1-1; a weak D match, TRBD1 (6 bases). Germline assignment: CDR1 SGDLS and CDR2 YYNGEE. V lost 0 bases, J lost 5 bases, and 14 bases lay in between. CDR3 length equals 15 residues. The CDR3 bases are TGTGCCAGCAGCGTAGAGGGGGTCCGGCGAACTGAAGCTTTCTTT. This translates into CASSVEGVRRTEAFF. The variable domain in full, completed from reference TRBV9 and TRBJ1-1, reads DSGVTQTPKHLITATGQRVTLRCSPRSGDLSVYWYQQSLDQGLQFLIQYYNGEERAKGNILERFSAQQFPDLHSELNLSSLELGDSALYFCASSVEGVRRTEAFFGQGTRLTVV.